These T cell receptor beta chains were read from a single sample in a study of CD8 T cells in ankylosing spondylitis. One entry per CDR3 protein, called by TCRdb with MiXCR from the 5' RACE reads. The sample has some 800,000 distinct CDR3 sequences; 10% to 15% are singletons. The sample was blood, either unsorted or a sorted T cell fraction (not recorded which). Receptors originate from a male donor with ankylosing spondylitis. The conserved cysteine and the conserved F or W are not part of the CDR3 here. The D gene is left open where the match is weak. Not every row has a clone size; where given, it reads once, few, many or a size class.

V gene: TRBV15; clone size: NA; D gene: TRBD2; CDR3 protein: ATSRDLGLDYEQY
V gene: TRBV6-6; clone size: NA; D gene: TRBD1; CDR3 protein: ASSYDRAQAF
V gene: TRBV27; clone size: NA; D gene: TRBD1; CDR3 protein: ASSLSTGVGTGELF
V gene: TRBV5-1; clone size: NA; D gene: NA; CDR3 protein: ASSLGIAAGSNEQF
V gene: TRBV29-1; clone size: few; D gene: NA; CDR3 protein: SVDGGLMDTQY
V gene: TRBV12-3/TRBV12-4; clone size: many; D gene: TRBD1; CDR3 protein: ASSSWTGDYGYT
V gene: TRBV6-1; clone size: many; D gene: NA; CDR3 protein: ASRSRAYNEQF
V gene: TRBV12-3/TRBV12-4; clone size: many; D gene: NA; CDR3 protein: ASSWSHQPQH
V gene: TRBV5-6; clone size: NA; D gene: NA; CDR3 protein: ASSLSPSGANVLT
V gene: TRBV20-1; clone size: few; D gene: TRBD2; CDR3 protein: SASLLSGKGTGELF
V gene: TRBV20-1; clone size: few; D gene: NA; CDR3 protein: SARAFRGGTDTQY
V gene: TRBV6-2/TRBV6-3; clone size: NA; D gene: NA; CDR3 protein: ASSGHAIPYEQY
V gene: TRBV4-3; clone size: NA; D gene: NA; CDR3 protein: ASSQEENSPLH
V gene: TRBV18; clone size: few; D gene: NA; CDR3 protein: ASSPPITDLDTGELF
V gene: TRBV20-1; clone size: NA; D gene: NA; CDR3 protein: SASGWGRNYEQY
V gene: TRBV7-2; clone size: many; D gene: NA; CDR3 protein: ASSLVYNQPQH
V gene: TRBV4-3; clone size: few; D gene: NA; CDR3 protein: ASSQYQVHYNEQF
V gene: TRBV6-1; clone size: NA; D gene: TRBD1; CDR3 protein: ASTQDRVIYGYT
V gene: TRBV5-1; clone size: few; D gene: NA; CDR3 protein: ASSLVDPIYNEQF
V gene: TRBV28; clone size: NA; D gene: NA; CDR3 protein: ASIQRLSSYEQY
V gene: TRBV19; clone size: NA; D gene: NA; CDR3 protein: ASSIGRAYNEQF
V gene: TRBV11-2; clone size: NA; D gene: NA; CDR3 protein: ASSFAQGNTTY
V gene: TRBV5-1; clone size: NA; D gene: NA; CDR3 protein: ASSLGGKYEQETQY
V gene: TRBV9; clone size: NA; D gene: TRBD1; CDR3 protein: ASSEGGQGDSNTEAF
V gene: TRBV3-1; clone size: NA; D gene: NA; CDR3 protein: ASRGAPHADTQY
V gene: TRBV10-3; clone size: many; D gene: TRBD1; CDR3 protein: AISRDRAYNEQF
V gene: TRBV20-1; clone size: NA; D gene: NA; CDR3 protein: SAVSGSHGSYGSYNEQF
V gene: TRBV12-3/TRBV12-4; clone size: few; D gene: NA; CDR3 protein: ASSSRKGVNNYGYT
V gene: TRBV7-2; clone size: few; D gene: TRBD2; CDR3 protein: ASSYQGLAGATYEQY
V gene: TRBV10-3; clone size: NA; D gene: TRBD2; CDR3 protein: AISGPGTRAYELY
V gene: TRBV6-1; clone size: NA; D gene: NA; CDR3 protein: ASTPRGTRLAGDTQY
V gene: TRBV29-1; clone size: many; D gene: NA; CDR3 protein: SVRVAGANVLT
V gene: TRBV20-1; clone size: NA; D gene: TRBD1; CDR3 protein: SAHRGFGNQPQH
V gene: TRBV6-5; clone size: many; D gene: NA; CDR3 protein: ASSYSGHSEYQQY
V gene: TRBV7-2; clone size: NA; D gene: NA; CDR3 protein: ASSAPGNQPQH
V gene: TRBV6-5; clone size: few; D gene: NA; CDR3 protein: ASSYSPYPYEQY
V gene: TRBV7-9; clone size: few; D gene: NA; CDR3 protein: ASSLDGPRGTIYGYT
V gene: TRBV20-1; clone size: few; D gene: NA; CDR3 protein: SARGGTSASYNEQF
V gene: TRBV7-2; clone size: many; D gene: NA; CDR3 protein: ASSPGYT
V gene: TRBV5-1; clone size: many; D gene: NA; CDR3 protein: ASSPVVDTYNEQF
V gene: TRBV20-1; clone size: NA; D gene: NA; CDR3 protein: SARDPNGLGTEAF
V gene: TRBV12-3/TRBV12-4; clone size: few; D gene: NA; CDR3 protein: ASSHSRGGVNTGELF
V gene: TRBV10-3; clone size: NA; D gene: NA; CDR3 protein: AISYRDRDYGYT
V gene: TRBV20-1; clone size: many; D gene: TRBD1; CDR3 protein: SGDRVTYEQY
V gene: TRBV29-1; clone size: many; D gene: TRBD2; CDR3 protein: SVDTSAKSYNEQF
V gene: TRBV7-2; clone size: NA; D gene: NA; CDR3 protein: ASSLELDSPLH
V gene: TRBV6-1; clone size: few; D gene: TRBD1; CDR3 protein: ASTRQGLSGANVLT
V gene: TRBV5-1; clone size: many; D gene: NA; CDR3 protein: ASSFFQGGSTEAF
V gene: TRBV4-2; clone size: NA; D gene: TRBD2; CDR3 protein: ASSQAFGGRTHEQY
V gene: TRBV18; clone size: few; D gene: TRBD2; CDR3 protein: ASSPGLAVAYEQY
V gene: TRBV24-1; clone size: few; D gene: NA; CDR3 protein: ATSDLKCRSDDMEFGDEQY
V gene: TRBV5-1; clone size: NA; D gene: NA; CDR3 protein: ASSLGIGSGNTIY
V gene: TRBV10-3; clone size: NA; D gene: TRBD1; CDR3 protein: AISSRSQGYEQH
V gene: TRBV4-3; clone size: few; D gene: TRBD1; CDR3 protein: ASSPEQGILGYT
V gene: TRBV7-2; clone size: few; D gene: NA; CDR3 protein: ASSLSFDRNTEAF
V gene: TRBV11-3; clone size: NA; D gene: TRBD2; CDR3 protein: ASSPRSGGDYEQY
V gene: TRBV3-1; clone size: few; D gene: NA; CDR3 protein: ASSQILSTDTQY
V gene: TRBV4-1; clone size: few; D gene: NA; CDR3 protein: ASSQEGRAFRNTIY
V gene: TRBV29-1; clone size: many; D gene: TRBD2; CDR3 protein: SVDSGMTPGETQY
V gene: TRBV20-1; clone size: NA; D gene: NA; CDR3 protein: SATDPRGAKDIQY